This T cell receptor beta chain comes out of a study of CD8 T cells in Susac syndrome. From germline, CDR1 is SGHAT and CDR2 FQNNGV. Trimming took off 5 bases at V and 3 bases at J, with 13 bases between the two ends. The CDR3 length is 14 residues. Random hexamers primed reverse transcription of 0.5 to 1 ug RNA. From the immunoSEQ multiplex PCR reads, TCRdb called clonotypes with MiXCR, one entry per CDR3 protein. The top ten hold approximately 0.14% of the sample, which has 150,000 to 200,000 distinct CDR3 sequences, roughly 93% seen once. The chain carries TRBV11-2 and TRBJ1-1; the D is unclear. The specimen sequenced was CD4+ T cells from PBMCs. The clonotype originates from a human donor in good health. The CDR3 bases are TGTGCCAGCAGCCCCGCTACATTTTACACTGAAGCTTTCTTT. This gives the protein CASSPATFYTEAFF.